Below are 10 T cell receptor beta chains sequenced from a single sample in a study of human T cells and chemical hapten exposure. Regarding time point: patch test 2, 6 weeks after DPC sensitization. This sample's treatment: therapeutic diphenylcyclopropenone sensitization with weekly scalp DPC. TCRdb independently ran MiXCR on the RACE reads; one entry per CDR3 protein. The sample contains a few hundred thousand distinct CDR3 sequences, nearly 6.5% of which appear only once. The sequencing used whole blood, collected in connection with sensitization to the hapten diphenylcyclopropenone (DPC). The receptors come from a young woman with alopecia areata. Some clones in this sample may be carry-over from other donors' samples.

This clonotype was counted at least ten times. J is TRBJ1-5 and V is TRBV20-1; possibly TRBD1 for D (5 bases). Between the trimmed V and J ends, which lost 1 base and 6 bases, there was a span of 19 bases. This CDR3 comprises 16 residues. CDR1 DFQATT and CDR2 SNEGSKA come from the germline V gene (reference sequence). The CDR3 DNA sequence: TGCAGTGCTAGAGTAAACGGAGACAGTTCGGGTCAGCCCCAGCATTTT. Translated: CSARVNGDSSGQPQHF.

Ten or more counts support this clonotype. This rearrangement joins TRBV11-3 to TRBJ2-6; 9 bases are a match to TRBD1. Germline V gene data show CDR1 as SGHNT and CDR2 as YENEEA. Trimming cost V 5 bases and J 0 bases; bases outside gene matches: 5. The CDR3 extends over 17 amino acids. CDR3 sequence reads: CASSPGQGNSGANVLTF. The DNA of the CDR3 is TGTGCCAGCAGCCCCGGACAGGGGAACTCTGGGGCCAACGTCCTGACTTTC.

This clonotype was found many times. The chain couples TRBV12-3 or TRBV12-4 to TRBJ2-5; no reliable D call. Between the trimmed V and J ends, which lost 3 bases and 4 bases, there was a span of 6 bases. The CDR3 loop spans 12 amino acids. The CDR3 here is CASSFGLETQYF. CDR3 bases: TGTGCCAGCAGTTTCGGCCTAGAGACCCAGTACTTC.

This sequence joins TRBV6-2 or TRBV6-3 and TRBJ2-6; 9 bases align to TRBD1. The germline gives CDR1 MNHEY, CDR2 SVGEGT. The CDR3 runs to 18 residues. The junction had 11 bases not matched to a gene; V was cut back by 6 bases and J by 2 bases. The CDR3: CASSQITGGSPGANVLTF. CDR3 nucleotide sequence: TGTGCCAGCAGCCAGATCACAGGGGGCAGTCCTGGGGCCAACGTCCTGACTTTC.

This clonotype was counted a few times. This rearrangement joins TRBV6-5 to TRBJ2-5; 8 nucleotides align to TRBD2. Germline CDR1 reads MNHEY; CDR2 reads SVGAGI. V lost 0 bases, J lost 4 bases, and 22 bases stayed unmatched. The CDR3 totals 21 residues. CDR3 DNA sequence: TGTGCCAGCAGTTACTCGAGTGAGAGCACTAGCGGCCCCCTAACGACAGAGACCCAGTACTTC. This sequence encodes CASSYSSESTSGPLTTETQYF.

This clonotype appeared many times. The chain links TRBV9 to TRBJ2-7; TRBD1 matches 9 bases. With V trimmed by 0 bases and J by 5 bases, 3 bases remained unmatched. CDR1 SGDLS and CDR2 YYNGEE come from the germline V gene. CDR3 size: 14 residues. CDR3: CASSVGQGGDEQYF. DNA of the CDR3: TGTGCCAGCAGCGTAGGACAGGGGGGAGACGAGCAGTACTTC.

This clonotype was recorded many times. The rearrangement joins TRBV2 to TRBJ1-5; TRBD1 might be the D (6 bases). Trimming cost V 7 bases and J 7 bases, with 14 bases left between them. The CDR3 is made up of 13 amino acids. Germline V gene lookup returns CDR1 SNHLY and CDR2 FYNNEI. Here the CDR3 reads CASINREGQPQHF. The CDR3 DNA reads as TGTGCCAGCATTAACAGGGAGGGGCAGCCCCAGCATTTT. Variable domain in full (rest from reference TRBV2 and TRBJ1-5): EPEVTQTPSHQVTQMGQEVILRCVPISNHLYFYWYRQILGQKVEFLVSFYNNEISEKSEIFDDQFSVERPDGSNFTLKIRSTKLEDSAMYFCASINREGQPQHFGDGTRLSIL.

In its sample, this clonotype was seen many times. The chain couples TRBV6-1 to TRBJ1-6; 12 nucleotides match TRBD1. The germline gives CDR1 MNHNS, CDR2 SASEGT. The CDR3 covers 22 residues. Trimming at V came to 6 bases and at J to 7 bases, leaving 25 bases not matched to a gene. The CDR3 bases are TGTGCCAGCAGCCCATCCCTTCTCAATTGGGACAGGGGGCAGGTTGGGAATTCACCCCTCCACTTT. Its protein product is CASSPSLLNWDRGQVGNSPLHF.

The chain recombines TRBV6-2 or TRBV6-3 with TRBJ2-3, with D possibly matching TRBD1 (5 bases). V lost 10 bases, J lost 1 base, and 12 bases lay in between. CDR3 length equals 13 residues. Germline V gene sequence: CDR1 MNHEY, CDR2 SVGEGT. The CDR3 DNA reads as TGTGCCATCAGGGTTGATGGCACAGATACGCAGTATTTT. It specifies CAIRVDGTDTQYF.

This clonotype was seen at least ten times. CDR3 DNA sequence: TGTGCCAGCAGTCCTAGGGGCTACACTGAAGCTTTCTTT. The encoded protein is CASSPRGYTEAFF. This rearrangement joins TRBV6-5 to TRBJ1-1; the D gene is possibly TRBD1 (5 bases). Germline V gene data show CDR1 as MNHEY and CDR2 as SVGAGI. The CDR3 has 13 amino acids. V dropped 5 bases and J dropped 3 bases, with 10 bases sitting between them.